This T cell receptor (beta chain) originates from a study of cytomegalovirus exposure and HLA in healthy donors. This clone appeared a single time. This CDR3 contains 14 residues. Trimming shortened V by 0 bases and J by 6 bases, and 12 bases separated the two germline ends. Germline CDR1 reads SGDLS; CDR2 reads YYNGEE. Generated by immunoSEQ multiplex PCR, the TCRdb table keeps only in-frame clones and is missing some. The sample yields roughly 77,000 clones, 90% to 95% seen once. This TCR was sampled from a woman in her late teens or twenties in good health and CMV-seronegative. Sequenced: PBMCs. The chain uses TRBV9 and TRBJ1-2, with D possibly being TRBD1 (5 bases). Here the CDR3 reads CASSVVTGRDGYTF. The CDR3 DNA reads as TGTGCCAGCAGCGTAGTGACGGGCAGGGATGGCTACACCTTC.